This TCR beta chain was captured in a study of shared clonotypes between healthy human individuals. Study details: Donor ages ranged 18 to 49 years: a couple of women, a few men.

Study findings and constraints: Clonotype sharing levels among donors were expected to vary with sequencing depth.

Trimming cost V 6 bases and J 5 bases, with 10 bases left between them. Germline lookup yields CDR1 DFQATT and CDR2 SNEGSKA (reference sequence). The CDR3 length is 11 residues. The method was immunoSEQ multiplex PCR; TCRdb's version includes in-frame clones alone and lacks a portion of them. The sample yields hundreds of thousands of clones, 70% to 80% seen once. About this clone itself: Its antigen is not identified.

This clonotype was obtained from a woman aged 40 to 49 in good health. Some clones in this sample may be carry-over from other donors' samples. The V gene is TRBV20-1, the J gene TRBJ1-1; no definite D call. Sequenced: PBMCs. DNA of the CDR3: TGCAGTGCCGAGGACGGGACTGAAGCTTTCTTT. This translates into CSAEDGTEAFF.